Below are 23 T cell receptor beta chains sequenced from a single sample in a study of T cells of healthy individuals (dated by TCRdb to between 2018 and 2020). Library prep was done by 5' RACE. Sequencing took place on an Illumina MiSeq. TCRdb applied fastp at Q25 and MiXCR to the public reads, then kept only in-frame beta chains. Every entry covers one CDR3 protein and lists the most common genes and DNA from its rows. The sample table contains about 41,000 distinct CDR3 sequences; only one count was recorded for approximately 4.5% of them. In total, the top ten clones hold 9.2% of the sample. The origin of the receptors is a human donor in good health.

This clonotype showed up many times. The chain carries TRBV5-1 and TRBJ1-1; 7 bases are a match to TRBD1. V trimming: 6 bases; J trimming: 0 bases; junction bases outside the gene matches: 14. CDR1 and CDR2 from the germline V gene are SGHRS and YFSETQ. CDR3 length equals 17 residues. The CDR3 protein is CASTRTGQATLNTEAFF. As DNA, the CDR3 is TGCGCCAGCACCAGAACCGGACAGGCTACGTTGAACACTGAAGCTTTCTTT. The whole variable domain, filled in from reference TRBV5-1 and TRBJ1-1, reads KAGVTQTPRYLIKTRGQQVTLSCSPISGHRSVSWYQQTPGQGLQFLFEYFSETQRNKGNFPGRFSGRQFSNSRSEMNVSTLELGDSALYLCASTRTGQATLNTEAFFGQGTRLTVV.

This clonotype was seen at least ten times. The V call is TRBV2, the J call TRBJ1-5; no definite D call. Trimming took off 3 bases at V and 1 base at J, with 10 bases between the two ends. The germline gives CDR1 SNHLY, CDR2 FYNNEI. The length of the CDR3 is 15 residues. This chain's CDR3 is CASSDAGLSNQPQHF. DNA of the CDR3: TGTGCCAGCAGTGATGCCGGGTTGAGCAATCAGCCCCAGCATTTT.

This clonotype was found many times. This chain uses TRBV20-1 with TRBJ1-2; tentatively, D is TRBD1 (5 bases). This CDR3 is built from 14 residues. V dropped 0 bases and J dropped 8 bases, with 16 bases sitting between them. CDR1 and CDR2 from the germline V gene are DFQATT and SNEGSKA (reference sequence). CDR3 DNA sequence: TGCAGTGCTAGAGACCCGGGACGCACGGGGGGCTACACCTTC. Translated: CSARDPGRTGGYTF.

There are a few counts of this clonotype. The rearrangement links TRBV5-4 to TRBJ1-5; no reliable D call. Trimming took 0 bases from V and 9 from J, leaving 10 bases between them. CDR3 size: 13 residues. CDR1 is SGHNT and CDR2 is YYREEE in the germline V gene (reference sequence). CDR3 protein: CASSLEGFAPQHF. CDR3 DNA sequence: TGTGCCAGCAGCTTGGAGGGTTTTGCGCCCCAGCATTTT.

This clonotype has at least ten counts. The rearrangement links TRBV5-1 to TRBJ1-1; 7 bases align to TRBD1. The germline V gene has CDR1 SGHRS and CDR2 YFSETQ. Trimming removed 4 bases from V and 3 bases from J; junction bases left unmatched: 6. The CDR3 has 14 residues. The CDR3 DNA follows: TGCGCCAGCAGCGGTCAGGGGGGAGACACTGAAGCTTTCTTT. It codes for CASSGQGGDTEAFF.

The sample holds a few counts of this clonotype. The chain recombines TRBV29-1 with TRBJ2-1; TRBD2 agrees at 11 bases. V was clipped by 4 bases and J by 8 bases; unmatched bases: 7. Germline V CDR1 and CDR2: SQVTM, ANQGSEA. The CDR3 loop spans 14 amino acids. The CDR3 reads CSVVASGRFDEQFF. The CDR3, as DNA: TGCAGCGTTGTCGCTAGCGGGAGGTTCGATGAGCAGTTCTTC.

The V call is TRBV2, the J call TRBJ2-3; 7 positions match TRBD2. There are 15 residues in the CDR3. Trimming at V came to 4 bases and at J to 2 bases, leaving 6 bases not matched to a gene. In germline, CDR1 is SNHLY, CDR2 FYNNEI. Written as DNA, the CDR3 is TGTGCCAGCAGTGGGCTAGCGGAATACACAGATACGCAGTATTTT. Protein sequence: CASSGLAEYTDTQYF.

This clonotype was seen only a few times. This chain uses TRBV9 with TRBJ1-4, with D unclear. Germline values: CDR1 SGDLS, CDR2 YYNGEE. This CDR3 region has 15 residues. V lost 0 bases and J lost 2, with 8 bases in between. The CDR3: CASSVEGRTNEKLFF. CDR3 DNA sequence: TGTGCCAGCAGCGTAGAGGGCAGGACTAATGAAAAACTGTTTTTT.

This clonotype was recorded at least ten times. The chain uses TRBV5-1 and TRBJ1-1, with TRBD1 matching 9 bases. The ends lost 4 bases at V and 5 bases at J; junction bases unmatched: 15. Germline lookup yields CDR1 SGHRS and CDR2 YFSETQ. CDR3 size: 17 residues. CDR3 sequence reads: CASSRGILQGARTEAFF. CDR3 nucleotide sequence: TGCGCCAGCAGCCGGGGGATATTACAGGGGGCACGGACTGAAGCTTTCTTT. Full variable domain (missing parts from reference TRBV5-1 and TRBJ1-1): KAGVTQTPRYLIKTRGQQVTLSCSPISGHRSVSWYQQTPGQGLQFLFEYFSETQRNKGNFPGRFSGRQFSNSRSEMNVSTLELGDSALYLCASSRGILQGARTEAFFGQGTRLTVV.

This clonotype was seen more than once but under ten times. The chain recombines TRBV29-1 with TRBJ2-5, with D uncertain. Trimming took off 4 bases at V and 0 bases at J, with 6 bases between the two ends. Germline CDR1 reads SQVTM; CDR2 reads ANQGSEA. This CDR3 is built from 12 residues. CDR3 coding DNA: TGCAGCGTTGGTGCTCACCAAGAGACCCAGTACTTC. Its protein is CSVGAHQETQYF.

This clonotype was seen many times. This sequence joins TRBV7-9 and TRBJ2-7; TRBD1 or TRBD2 may be the D gene (6 bases each). The CDR3 spans 14 residues. CDR1 and CDR2 (germline): SEHNR, FQNEAQ (reference sequence). The V and J ends lost 4 bases and 7 bases respectively, with 17 bases between them. CDR3 DNA sequence: TGTGCCAGCAGCTCTCCCGGGGGCTTAAGGGAGCAGTACTTC. Translating gives CASSSPGGLREQYF.

At least ten counts were recorded for this clonotype. The chain employs TRBV5-5 and TRBJ2-1; D gene ambiguous. Trimming removed 0 bases at V and 6 bases at J, with 13 bases between. The CDR3 length is 15 residues. CDR1 SGHKS and CDR2 YYEKEE come from the germline V gene (reference sequence). CDR3 amino acids: CASSLDASLGNEQFF. For the CDR3, the DNA is TGTGCCAGCAGCTTGGACGCTAGTCTGGGCAATGAGCAGTTCTTC.

This clonotype was counted at least ten times. The CDR3 protein is CASSLEPDYTQYF. The CDR3 DNA sequence: TGCGCCAGCAGCTTGGAACCAGATTATACGCAGTATTTT. The rearrangement uses TRBV5-1 and TRBJ2-3, with no clear D. The V end lost 0 bases, the J end lost 7 bases, and 9 bases lay between the germline ends. The CDR3 totals 13 residues. CDR1 and CDR2 from the germline V gene are SGHRS and YFSETQ.

By share of the sample, this clonotype is medium-sized. The chain has TRBV19 and TRBJ2-7, with D possibly being TRBD2 (6 bases). Germline V gene lookup returns CDR1 LNHDA and CDR2 SQIVND (reference sequence). The CDR3 runs to 14 residues. V lost 3 bases to trimming and J lost 5 bases, with 14 bases between them. This chain's CDR3 is CASSITGSTDEQYF. DNA for the CDR3: TGTGCCAGTAGTATCACCGGGAGCACCGACGAGCAGTACTTC. Variable domain in full (rest from reference TRBV19 and TRBJ2-7): DGGITQSPKYLFRKEGQNVTLSCEQNLNHDAMYWYRQDPGQGLRLIYYSQIVNDFQKGDIAEGYSVSREKKESFPLTVTSAQKNPTAFYLCASSITGSTDEQYFGPGTRLTVT.

CDR3 sequence: CASSVTGLNYGYTF. CDR3 nucleotide sequence: TGTGCCAGCAGCGTAACAGGGCTTAACTATGGCTACACCTTC. This chain joins TRBV9 and TRBJ1-2; tentative D call: TRBD1 (6 bases). The V gene lost 1 base and the J gene lost 1 base, with 8 bases spanning the gap. This CDR3 has 14 residues. The germline V gene encodes CDR1 SGDLS and CDR2 YYNGEE.

The V and J genes are TRBV3-1 and TRBJ2-2; TRBD2 matches at 9 bases. CDR3 size: 16 residues. Germline V gene data show CDR1 as LGHDT and CDR2 as YNNKEL (reference sequence). Germline trimming cut 3 bases from V and 1 base from J; bases unmatched to any gene: 3. The CDR3 nucleotides read TGTGCCAGCAGCCACGGACTAGCGCAGAACACCGGGGAGCTGTTTTTT. Protein sequence: CASSHGLAQNTGELFF.

This clonotype was found a few times. The chain couples TRBV13 to TRBJ1-2; D unclear. Germline CDR1 is PRHDT and CDR2 is FYEKMQ (reference sequence). Trimming stripped 3 bases from V and 4 bases from J, with 12 bases between. There are 14 residues in the CDR3. CDR3: CASSFFTSGYGYTF. The DNA for the CDR3 is TGTGCCAGCAGCTTCTTCACGTCGGGCTATGGCTACACCTTC.

This clonotype has just a few counts. The V gene is TRBV23-1, the J gene TRBJ2-5; TRBD2 aligns across 11 bases. TRBV23-1 is an open reading frame, and its role is uncertain. This CDR3 has 16 amino acids. The trim removed 2 bases at V and 4 bases at J, leaving 6 bases unmatched. This CDR3 is CASSQDTSGSRETQYF. CDR3 bases: TGCGCCAGCAGTCAAGATACTAGCGGGAGTCGAGAGACCCAGTACTTC.

This clonotype was picked up a small number of times. The chain joins TRBV5-5 to TRBJ2-7, with 12 positions matching TRBD2. With V trimmed by 0 bases and J by 11 bases, 3 bases remained unmatched. The CDR3 length is 13 residues. From germline, CDR1 is SGHKS and CDR2 YYEKEE (reference sequence). CDR3 nucleotide sequence: TGTGCCAGCAGCTTGGAGACTAGCGGGGGAGAGTACTTC. Amino acids: CASSLETSGGEYF.

The gene calls are TRBV18 and TRBJ2-7; unclear D gene. CDR3 length: 13 residues. Germline CDR1 and CDR2: KGHSH and LQKENI. Trimming took 1 base from V and 7 from J, leaving 11 bases between them. The DNA for the CDR3 is TGTGCCAGCTCACCACAGGGAACGAGGGAGCAGTACTTC. It is translated as CASSPQGTREQYF.

This clonotype was recorded at least ten times. V gene TRBV15 combines with J gene TRBJ1-5; D remains unclear. This CDR3 has 13 residues. Trimming took off 4 bases at V and 1 base at J, with 5 bases between the two ends. The germline CDR1 and CDR2 sequences are LNHNV and YYDKDF (reference sequence). CDR3 in amino acids: CATSTGSNQPQHF. CDR3 sequence (DNA): TGTGCCACCAGCACAGGAAGCAATCAGCCCCAGCATTTT.

This clonotype has more than one count but fewer than ten. DNA for the CDR3: TGCGCCAGCAGCCAAAGAACTAGCGTTTCCTACAATGAGCAGTTCTTC. This sequence encodes CASSQRTSVSYNEQFF. The chain recombines TRBV4-1 with TRBJ2-1, with 7 bases identical to TRBD2. Per the germline V gene, CDR1 is MGHRA and CDR2 is YSYEKL. This CDR3 comprises 16 residues. V was pared by 2 bases and J by 1 base, with 5 bases of the junction left unmatched.

Worth noting for this clonotype: A much larger clone sits a single nucleotide away, making a read error possible. The rearrangement uses TRBV18 and TRBJ1-2; tentative D call: TRBD1 (5 bases). Germline loops: CDR1 KGHSH, CDR2 LQKENI. This CDR3 region has 12 residues. The chain's CDR3 is CARSPEGPGYTF. In DNA, the CDR3 is TGTGCCAGATCACCCGAGGGGCCTGGCTACACCTTC.